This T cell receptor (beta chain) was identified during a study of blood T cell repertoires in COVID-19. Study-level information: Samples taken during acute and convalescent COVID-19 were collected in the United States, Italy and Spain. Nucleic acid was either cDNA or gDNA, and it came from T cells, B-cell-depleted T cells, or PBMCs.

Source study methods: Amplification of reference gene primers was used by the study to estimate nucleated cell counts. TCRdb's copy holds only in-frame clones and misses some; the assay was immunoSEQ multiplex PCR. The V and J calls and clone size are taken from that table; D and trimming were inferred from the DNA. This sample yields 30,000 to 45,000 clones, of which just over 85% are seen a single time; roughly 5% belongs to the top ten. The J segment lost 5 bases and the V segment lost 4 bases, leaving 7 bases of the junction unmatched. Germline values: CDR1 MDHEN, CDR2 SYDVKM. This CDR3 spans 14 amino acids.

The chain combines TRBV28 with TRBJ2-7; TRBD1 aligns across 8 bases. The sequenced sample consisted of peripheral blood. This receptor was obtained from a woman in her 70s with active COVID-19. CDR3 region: CASSSGQGWDEQYF. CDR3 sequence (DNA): TGTGCCAGCAGTTCTGGACAGGGCTGGGACGAGCAGTACTTC.